This TCR beta chain was recovered during a study of metastatic and nonmetastatic thyroid tumors (TCRdb year 2020). About the study as a whole: Repertoires from peripheral blood and from tumor or nodule tissue samples of malignant and benign thyroid patients were compared.

Findings and caveats that apply to the study as a whole: In both blood and tumor samples, malignant tumors were reported to have significantly higher TCR beta diversity than benign nodules.

Before undergoing thyroid surgery, none of the patients had been given any kind of treatment. The study retrospectively analysed patient clinical samples collected from the early 2010s to the late 2010s using T-cell receptor beta sequencing. This clone occurred many times. Which antigen it targets is not known. No base quality information exists; no much larger clone differs at one position. Taken from cysteine to phenylalanine, the CDR3 has 13 residues. Here the CDR3 DNA is all that survives: 39 bases in frame from base 1. The germline V gene (reference sequence) yields DFQATT for CDR1 and SNEGSKA for CDR2. Trimming removed 1 base from V and 4 bases from J, leaving 8 bases between the germline ends. Library preparation was by PCR. Sequencing was performed on an Illumina HiSeq 4000. The TCR beta-chain CDR3 region of each patient was profiled by high-throughput sequencing. The paper's data handling went like this. Drawing on CDR3 differences between clinicopathological groups, the researchers built a classifier meant to tell apart patients with distant-metastatic papillary thyroid cancer. Repertoire diversity was assessed with the Shannon index, and tumor-blood repertoire similarity with the Morisita-Horn index. Clones were called with MiXCR by TCRdb after fastp trimmed the public reads at Q25, and only in-frame beta chains were retained. The V and J calls reflect TCRdb's pipeline rather than the authors' work. The sample data list tens of thousands of clones, and about 12% of these were observed just once. Of the sample, around 10% falls within the top ten clones.

The clonotype originates from a female donor with papillary thyroid cancer or a benign thyroid nodule (not recorded which). Some clones in this sample may be carry-over from other donors' samples. The chain joins TRBV20-1 to TRBJ2-1, with no confident D gene call. The sequenced sample consisted of blood. The CDR3 protein sequence reads: CSARGQVYNEQFF. In nucleotide form, the sequence is TGCAGTGCTAGAGGGCAGGTTTACAATGAGCAGTTCTTC.